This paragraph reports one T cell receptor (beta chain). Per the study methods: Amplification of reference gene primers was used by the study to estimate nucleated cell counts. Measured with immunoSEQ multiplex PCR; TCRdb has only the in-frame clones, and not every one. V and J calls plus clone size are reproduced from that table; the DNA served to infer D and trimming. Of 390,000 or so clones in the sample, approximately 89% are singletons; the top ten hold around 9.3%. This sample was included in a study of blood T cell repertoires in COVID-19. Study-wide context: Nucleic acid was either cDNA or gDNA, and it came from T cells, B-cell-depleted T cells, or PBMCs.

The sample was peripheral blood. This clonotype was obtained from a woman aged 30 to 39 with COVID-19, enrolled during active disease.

The CDR3 nucleotides read TGTGCCAGCAGTTCCCGGGACAGGGCGAACCAAGAGACCCAGTACTTC. It is translated as CASSSRDRANQETQYF. The rearrangement uses TRBV28 and TRBJ2-5; the match to TRBD1 covers 9 bases. The CDR3 sequence is 16 residues long. The V segment lost 4 bases and the J segment 0 bases; nucleotides outside the gene matches: 6. The germline V gene has CDR1 MDHEN and CDR2 SYDVKM.